Reported below is one TCR beta chain. Its binding antigen is unknown. Base qualities are not at hand, and no much larger clone is one base apart. Immediately after resection, surgical brain or tumor specimens were cryofrozen in liquid nitrogen, with peripheral blood cells collected concurrently. The iRepertoire nested amplicon-rescue multiplex PCR (arm-PCR) platform was used to amplify TCR alpha and beta CDR3 regions from RNA. For one-step reverse transcription and amplification, roughly 100-450 ng of tissue mRNA or PBMC total RNA was used as input. Following bead purification, Illumina adapters were added by a secondary multiplex PCR, and libraries between 200 and 400 bp were gel-purified. Libraries carried internal 6-nucleotide barcodes used for demultiplexing. Libraries were sequenced on an Illumina MiSeq with 2x220 or 2x250 nucleotide paired-end reads. The source study handled its data this way. Paired reads were merged using FLASH 1.2.11 and were aligned to the GRCh37 human genome using BWA-MEM, after which TRA and TRB reads were extracted. An IMGT-derived reference of cassette sequences and CDR3 motifs, with pseudogenes included, was used for V and J assignment. Three-frame translation of reads was performed, and productive CDR3s were defined as those with a C...FGXG motif and no stop codons. Clonotypes were defined as unique combinations of V-J cassette pair and CDR3 amino acid sequence. Hamming distance filtering was applied to reads, with thresholds set by the sequence error rate of each sample in mapped regions. TCRdb passed the public sequencing reads through fastp at Q25 and MiXCR, retaining productive beta sequences. Every CDR3 protein is listed once, alongside the most common genes and DNA of its rows. TCRdb assigned the V and J calls; the authors' analysis was not used. The sample includes 400,000 or so distinct CDR3 sequences, with 41% observed a single time. The top ten constitute around 12% of the sample.

The sample belongs to a study of glioma-infiltrating T cells (TCRdb year 2016). With respect to the entire study: The low-grade gliomas were WHO grade II oligodendrogliomas or astrocytomas, while the glioblastomas were WHO grade IV tumors sampled at initial diagnosis rather than at recurrent diagnosis. Before surgery, glioma patients were given dexamethasone for six or fewer days. For blood libraries, the target was about 4.5- to 10-fold sequencing coverage of approximately 920,000 peripheral T cells. The study sequenced TCR alpha- and beta-chain repertoires from glioma tissue, from non-neoplastic brain tissue and from matched peripheral blood mononuclear cells. To measure divergence between tissue and blood T-cell populations, each tissue-infiltrating repertoire was compared with the peripheral blood repertoire of the same patient. Three low-grade glioma patients, about 8 primary glioblastoma patients, and three non-glioma patients who contributed non-neoplastic brain tissue made up the paired cohort.

Trimming takes 3 bases from V and 2 bases from J, and the germline ends sit 14 bases apart. The germline V gene (reference sequence) gives CDR1 as DFQATT and CDR2 as SNEGSKA. Counted from cysteine to phenylalanine, this CDR3 has 14 amino acids. This entry keeps only the CDR3 DNA: 42 bases, framed from base 1. Overall results and qualifications from the work: Small numbers underpinned the group comparisons: about eight glioblastoma patients, three low-grade glioma patients and three non-neoplastic patients. Only a very small number of CDR3 sequences turned up in both tissue and blood, a result put down to high CDR3 diversity combined with limited sampling. VJ-independent divergence between tissue and blood was below expectation in non-neoplastic patients but above expectation in all gliomas, especially low-grade gliomas. A signature set of shared blood CDR3 motifs marked patients with low tissue-blood divergence and was depleted in highly divergent patients.

The rearranged segments are TRBV20-1 and TRBJ2-7, with no confidently assigned D gene. Sequenced material: glioma tissue, nonneoplastic brain tissue, or PBMCs (not recorded which). The clonotype comes from a human donor with low-grade glioma or glioblastoma, undergoing nonglioma brain surgery, or in good health (not recorded which). The sequenced DNA is TGCAGTGCTAGGTATAAGACCGTTACCTACGAGCAGTACTTC. The translation is CSARYKTVTYEQYF.